The 29 T cell receptor beta chains presented below share a single source sample, sequenced in a study of shared clonotypes between healthy human individuals. The assay was immunoSEQ multiplex PCR, and TCRdb's table has in-frame clones only and misses some. Of roughly 2.2 million clones in the sample, just under 95% are singletons; the top ten hold 0.37%. The sequencing sample was made of naive CD4+ T cells from PBMCs. The subset is: CD45RA+ positively selected. The source of these receptors is a man aged 18 to 30 in good health. Some clones in this sample may be carry-over from other donors' samples.

In this sample, this clone turned up once. This sequence joins TRBV9 and TRBJ2-7; the D is unclear. The CDR3 extends over 11 amino acids. V shed 7 bases and J shed 6 bases, with 11 bases lying between them. Germline CDR1 SGDLS, CDR2 YYNGEE. CDR3 in amino acids: CASGRETEQYF. The CDR3 DNA is TGTGCCAGCGGGCGAGAGACCGAGCAGTACTTC.

The gene calls are TRBV18 and TRBJ2-2; tentatively, D is TRBD1 (6 bases). Germline lookup yields CDR1 KGHSH and CDR2 LQKENI. V lost 4 bases to trimming and J lost 1 base, with 7 bases between them. The CDR3 is 14 residues long. The CDR3 DNA follows: TGTGCCAGCTCACGGGGACAGAACACCGGGGAGCTGTTTTTT. Residues: CASSRGQNTGELFF. Full variable domain (rest looked up from reference TRBV18 and TRBJ2-2): NAGVMQNPRHLVRRRGQEARLRCSPMKGHSHVYWYRQLPEEGLKFMVYLQKENIIDESGMPKERFSAEFPKEGPSILRIQQVVRGDSAAYFCASSRGQNTGELFFGEGSRLTVL.

As regards this clone: The identical CDR3 is also encoded by other nucleotide sequences in the sample. The chain couples TRBV5-1 to TRBJ2-5; D may be TRBD1 (5 bases). CDR1 is SGHRS, CDR2 YFSETQ, per germline. V lost 0 bases, J lost 1 base, and 7 bases lay in between. CDR3 length: 14 amino acids. DNA for the CDR3: TGCGCCAGCAGCTTGGGACAGCTCCAAGAGACCCAGTACTTC. Translated: CASSLGQLQETQYF.

This clone occurred a few times. CDR3 nucleotide sequence: TGCAGCGTCACAGAGGACACTGAAGCTTTCTTT. It codes for CSVTEDTEAFF. This chain connects TRBV29-1 to TRBJ1-1; D is uncertain. V dropped 6 bases and J dropped 3 bases, with 8 bases sitting between them. The CDR3 covers 11 residues. Germline V CDR1 and CDR2: SQVTM, ANQGSEA.

The rearrangement uses TRBV6-1 and TRBJ1-2; 11 bases align to TRBD1. The V segment lost 7 bases and the J segment 6 bases; nucleotides outside the gene matches: 7. The CDR3 contains 14 residues. Germline V lookup: CDR1 MNHNS, CDR2 SASEGT. The CDR3 region is CASTGQGADDGYTF. CDR3 coding DNA: TGTGCCAGCACCGGACAGGGGGCGGACGATGGCTACACCTTC.

The chain uses TRBV7-2 and TRBJ1-1; D is unclear. Germline CDR1 and CDR2: SGHTA and FQGNSA. The length of the CDR3 is 15 residues. With 5 bases removed from V and 1 base from J, the gap between germline ends came to 14 bases. DNA for the CDR3: TGTGCCAGCAGCGACGACGGGCACCCGAACACTGAAGCTTTCTTT. Translation: CASSDDGHPNTEAFF.

The chain is built from TRBV7-3 and TRBJ2-1; D might be TRBD1 (6 bases). The CDR3 spans 15 residues. V was clipped by 4 bases and J by 3 bases, with 13 bases between them. Looked up from germline, CDR1 is SGHTA and CDR2 is FQGTGA. For the CDR3, the DNA is TGTGCCAGCAGCTCCCAGGGGCCCATCTACAATGAGCAGTTCTTC. Protein sequence: CASSSQGPIYNEQFF.

V and J are TRBV5-6 and TRBJ2-7; D possibly corresponds to TRBD2 (6 bases). V was clipped by 4 bases and J by 7 bases, with 18 bases between them. The CDR3 is 14 amino acids. Germline V gene lookup returns CDR1 SGHDT and CDR2 YYEEEE. The CDR3 loop reads CASSMLGTLGEQYF. In DNA, the CDR3 is TGTGCCAGCAGCATGTTAGGGACTCTGGGGGAGCAGTACTTC.

The chain recombines TRBV6-1 with TRBJ2-1; tentatively, D is TRBD1 (6 bases). Trimming cost V 7 bases and J 6 bases, with 13 bases left between them. The CDR3 runs to 13 residues. Germline V CDR1 and CDR2: MNHNS, SASEGT. In DNA form, the CDR3 reads TGTGCCAGCAAGTGGGGACACATCAATGAGCAGTTCTTC. Translated, it gives CASKWGHINEQFF.

The chain joins TRBV11-2 to TRBJ1-3; D is undetermined. V lost 5 bases to trimming and J lost 4 bases, with 15 bases between them. Germline V gene lookup returns CDR1 SGHAT and CDR2 FQNNGV. The CDR3 runs 15 residues. CDR3 region: CASSPPGLEGNTIYF. The CDR3 coding sequence is TGTGCCAGCAGCCCCCCCGGCCTCGAGGGAAACACCATATATTTT.

This chain joins TRBV7-8 and TRBJ2-1, with 9 positions matching TRBD1. CDR1 is SGHVS, CDR2 FQNEAQ, per germline. Trimming at V came to 3 bases and at J to 2 bases, leaving 2 bases not matched to a gene. This CDR3 is built from 15 residues. The CDR3, as DNA: TGTGCCAGCAGCTTTGGGACAGGGACCTACAATGAGCAGTTCTTC. This sequence encodes CASSFGTGTYNEQFF.

The chain couples TRBV5-1 to TRBJ1-3; the match to TRBD1 covers 11 bases. The CDR3 has 16 residues. Germline CDR1 SGHRS, CDR2 YFSETQ. With V trimmed by 2 bases and J by 4 bases, 5 bases remained unmatched. The CDR3, as DNA: TGCGCCAGCAGCTTCGGACAGGGGGCAGGAGGAAACACCATATATTTT. Translated, it gives CASSFGQGAGGNTIYF.

The chain couples TRBV4-1 to TRBJ2-3; the D gene could be TRBD1 or TRBD2 (6 bases each). Deletions cut 1 base from V and 3 bases from J, with 14 bases between. The CDR3 is 16 amino acids. The germline V gene encodes CDR1 MGHRA and CDR2 YSYEKL. CDR3 loop: CASSQVYGGGTDTQYF. CDR3 nucleotide sequence: TGCGCCAGCAGCCAAGTGTACGGGGGCGGAACAGATACGCAGTATTTT.

The chain combines TRBV29-1 with TRBJ1-1; D might be TRBD1 (6 bases). Trimming stripped 4 bases from V and 1 base from J, with 16 bases between. Germline assignment: CDR1 SQVTM and CDR2 ANQGSEA. The CDR3 covers 15 residues. The CDR3 DNA sequence: TGCAGCGTTGTTGACGGGGGCCCAGAGAACACTGAAGCTTTCTTT. As protein: CSVVDGGPENTEAFF.

The CDR3 DNA is TGTGCCAGCTCCCCCGGGACAGGGGCCCTGGCGGAGACCCAGTACTTC. Translating gives CASSPGTGALAETQYF. The chain couples TRBV18 to TRBJ2-5, with TRBD1 matching 10 bases. CDR1 KGHSH and CDR2 LQKENI come from the germline V gene. V trimming: 6 bases; J trimming: 5 bases; junction bases outside the gene matches: 12. The CDR3 loop spans 16 amino acids.

This clone was observed once. The same CDR3 is also encoded by other DNA sequences in this sample. The J gene is TRBJ2-7, the V gene TRBV5-1; D gene uncertain. From germline, CDR1 is SGHRS and CDR2 YFSETQ. Trimming left V 0 bases short and J 3 bases short, with 7 bases between. The CDR3 is 13 residues long. CDR3 nucleotide sequence: TGCGCCAGCAGCTTGGTCGTGGACTACGAGCAGTACTTC. Translation gives CASSLVVDYEQYF.

The rearrangement links TRBV5-6 to TRBJ2-7; D may be TRBD1 (6 bases). V was shortened by 1 base and J by 4 bases, with 12 bases between the two germline ends. CDR1 SGHDT and CDR2 YYEEEE come from the germline V gene. This CDR3 has 14 amino acids. The CDR3 DNA reads as TGTGCCAGCAGCTTGTACGATAGGGGGTACGAGCAGTACTTC. Its protein product is CASSLYDRGYEQYF.

The chain combines TRBV27 with TRBJ2-1; perhaps TRBD1 as D (7 bases). CDR1 is MNHEY and CDR2 is SMNVEV in the germline V gene (reference sequence). The CDR3 extends over 14 amino acids. Between the trimmed V and J ends, which lost 8 bases and 3 bases, there was a span of 14 bases. CDR3: CASPTGRIYNEQFF. DNA for the CDR3: TGTGCCAGCCCGACAGGGAGGATCTACAATGAGCAGTTCTTC.

This clone was detected only a few times. The V and J genes are TRBV10-3 and TRBJ1-1; 10 bases agree with TRBD1. The CDR3 is 15 amino acids. Trimming at V came to 5 bases and at J to 4 bases, leaving 7 bases not matched to a gene. CDR1 is ENHRY and CDR2 is SYGVKD in the germline V gene. The CDR3 coding sequence is TGTGCCATCAGTCAACAGACAGGGGGCGGCACTGAAGCTTTCTTT. This translates into CAISQQTGGGTEAFF.

The count of this clone is one. This chain's CDR3 is CASSAGGGWVRTDTQYF. The CDR3 DNA sequence: TGTGCCAGTAGTGCCGGGGGAGGGTGGGTACGCACAGATACGCAGTATTTT. The J gene is TRBJ2-3, the V gene TRBV19, with TRBD2 matching 7 bases. The V gene end was trimmed by 5 bases and the J gene end by 1 base; junction bases not matched to a gene: 12. The CDR3 spans 17 residues. Germline V gene sequence: CDR1 LNHDA, CDR2 SQIVND (reference sequence). Using reference TRBV19 and TRBJ2-3 for the parts outside the CDR3, the full variable domain is DGGITQSPKYLFRKEGQNVTLSCEQNLNHDAMYWYRQDPGQGLRLIYYSQIVNDFQKGDIAEGYSVSREKKESFPLTVTSAQKNPTAFYLCASSAGGGWVRTDTQYFGPGTRLTVL.

V is TRBV4-1 and J is TRBJ1-3; TRBD1 aligns across 7 bases. The J segment lost 2 bases and the V segment lost 5 bases, leaving 0 bases of the junction unmatched. CDR3 length: 13 amino acids. CDR1 is MGHRA and CDR2 is YSYEKL in the germline V gene. The CDR3: CASSDRAGNTIYF. The CDR3, as DNA: TGCGCCAGCAGCGACAGGGCTGGAAACACCATATATTTT.

This clone is a singleton in its sample. At one boundary the junction diverges from the germline segment, which might be a read error. V and J are TRBV5-1 and TRBJ2-7; maybe TRBD1 (5 bases). The germline V gene has CDR1 SGHRS and CDR2 YFSETQ. The CDR3 extends over 15 amino acids. The DNA for the CDR3 is TGCGCCAGCAGGTTGGTGGGGCAGGCCCCTAGCGAGCAGTACTTC. The encoded protein is CASRLVGQAPSEQYF.

The chain links TRBV19 to TRBJ1-1, with unresolved D. Germline CDR1 and CDR2: LNHDA and SQIVND (reference sequence). Trimming removed 5 bases from V and 0 bases from J, with 13 bases in between. The CDR3 spans 15 residues. CDR3 residues: CASSSPGRMNTEAFF. As DNA, the CDR3 is TGTGCCAGTAGTTCCCCCGGGCGGATGAACACTGAAGCTTTCTTT.

The rearrangement joins TRBV10-3 to TRBJ1-2, with D perhaps matching TRBD1 (5 bases). The germline CDR1 and CDR2 sequences are ENHRY and SYGVKD. V lost 3 bases, J lost 4 bases, and 18 bases lay in between. The CDR3 totals 16 residues. DNA of the CDR3: TGTGCCATCAGTGACGCCCCAGGGCAGGTGGGCTATGGCTACACCTTC. Its translation is CAISDAPGQVGYGYTF.

V and J are TRBV7-9 and TRBJ1-1; D not certain. V lost 4 bases, J lost 10 bases, and 13 bases lay in between. CDR3 length: 12 residues. Germline CDR1 reads SEHNR; CDR2 reads FQNEAQ (reference sequence). The CDR3 loop reads CASSSAPVGAFF. CDR3 bases: TGTGCCAGCAGCTCCGCCCCGGTAGGAGCTTTCTTT.

Turning to this clone: A read error may account for a junction end that differs from germline. The chain employs TRBV14 and TRBJ2-7, with D perhaps TRBD2 (5 bases). Germline V gene sequence: CDR1 SGHDN, CDR2 FVKESK. The CDR3 has 15 amino acids. The CDR3 region is CATSQGLAVGYEQYF. DNA of the CDR3: TGTGCCACCAGCCAAGGACTCGCCGTTGGGTACGAGCAGTACTTC.

For this clone: Other DNA sequences in the sample encode the same CDR3. The J gene is TRBJ2-1, the V gene TRBV5-1; 12 bases agree with TRBD2. Looked up from germline, CDR1 is SGHRS and CDR2 is YFSETQ. The CDR3 runs to 16 residues. Trimming removed 4 bases from V and 2 bases from J; junction bases left unmatched: 4. CDR3 amino acids: CASSPGLAGPYNEQFF. The CDR3 DNA follows: TGCGCCAGCAGCCCAGGACTAGCGGGACCCTACAATGAGCAGTTCTTC.

The chain joins TRBV6-5 to TRBJ2-6; D ambiguous. Germline CDR1 is MNHEY and CDR2 is SVGAGI. The V gene lost 3 bases and the J gene lost 0 bases, with 6 bases spanning the gap. This CDR3 is 15 amino acids long. The CDR3, as DNA: TGTGCCAGCAGTTATTGGGTCTCTGGGGCCAACGTCCTGACTTTC. It yields the protein CASSYWVSGANVLTF.

This chain joins TRBV2 and TRBJ1-5; D is ambiguous. The germline V gene encodes CDR1 SNHLY and CDR2 FYNNEI. The CDR3 length is 15 residues. The ends were cut back, 2 bases at V and 0 bases at J, with 8 bases in the middle. CDR3: CASSEQHHSNQPQHF. The CDR3 nucleotides read TGTGCCAGCAGTGAACAGCATCATAGCAATCAGCCCCAGCATTTT.